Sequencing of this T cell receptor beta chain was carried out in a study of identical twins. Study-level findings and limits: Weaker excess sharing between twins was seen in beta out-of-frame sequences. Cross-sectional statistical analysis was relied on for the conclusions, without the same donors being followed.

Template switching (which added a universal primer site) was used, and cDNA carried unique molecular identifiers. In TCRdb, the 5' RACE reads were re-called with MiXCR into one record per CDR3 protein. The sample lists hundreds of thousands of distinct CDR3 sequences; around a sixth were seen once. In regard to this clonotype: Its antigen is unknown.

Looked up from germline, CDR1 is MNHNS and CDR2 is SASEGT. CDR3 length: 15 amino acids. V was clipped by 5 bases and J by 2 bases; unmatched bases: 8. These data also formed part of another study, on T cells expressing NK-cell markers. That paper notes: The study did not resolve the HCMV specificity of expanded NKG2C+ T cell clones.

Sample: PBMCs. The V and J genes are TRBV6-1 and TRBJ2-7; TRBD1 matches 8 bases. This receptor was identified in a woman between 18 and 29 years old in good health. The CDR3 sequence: CASSLKTGEAYEQYF. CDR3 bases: TGTGCCAGCAGTCTGAAGACAGGGGAAGCCTACGAGCAGTACTTC.